These T cell receptor beta chains were read from a single sample in a study of identical twins. TCRdb re-derived calls from the 5' RACE reads in MiXCR, one entry per CDR3 protein. The sample lists about 500,000 distinct CDR3 sequences, about 13% seen once, with approximately 1% in the top ten. These data were also filed under a second study, of yellow fever vaccine responses in identical twins.

The sample was CD4+ T cells sorted from blood. Receptors were obtained from a woman between 18 and 29 years old in good health. Both conserved end residues are part of each CDR3. Each record gives: D gene, V gene, clone size, J gene, CDR3 DNA, CDR3 protein. The D gene is left open where the match is weak. Clone size is shown for a subset of rows, as once, few, many or a class of expanded clone.

NA,TRBV12-3/TRBV12-4,many,TRBJ2-1,TGTGCCAGCAGCCTAAATCATGAGCAGTTCTTC,CASSLNHEQFF
NA,TRBV28,few,TRBJ1-4,TGTGCCAGCAGACAGGTCCCTAATGAAAAACTGTTTTTT,CASRQVPNEKLFF
TRBD1,TRBV5-1,few,TRBJ2-6,TGCGCCAGCAGCTCCGGGACAGGGGGGGCCAACGTCCTGACTTTC,CASSSGTGGANVLTF
NA,TRBV7-9,NA,TRBJ2-4,TGTGCCAGCAGCCATGGGTTTGGGGGGCCCAAAAACATTCAGTACTTC,CASSHGFGGPKNIQYF
TRBD1,TRBV5-1,few,TRBJ2-2,TGCGCCAGCAGCTGGACAGGGTATACCGGGGAGCTGTTTTTT,CASSWTGYTGELFF
TRBD1,TRBV12-5,few,TRBJ2-7,TGTGCTAGTGGTAACGGACAGGGGACCGAGCAGTACTTC,CASGNGQGTEQYF
TRBD1,TRBV29-1,many,TRBJ1-4,TGCAGCATTCCGGGACAGGGTAATGAAAAACTGTTTTTT,CSIPGQGNEKLFF
TRBD2,TRBV4-2,NA,TRBJ2-3,TGTGCCAGCAGCCAAGGGGGGGGTGGGATTGATTCAGATACGCAGTATTTT,CASSQGGGGIDSDTQYF
NA,TRBV4-1,NA,TRBJ2-7,TGCGCCAGCAGCCAAGATCGGGTCTTTGAGGTAACAGGGAGAAAAGCCTACGAGCAGTACTTC,CASSQDRVFEVTGRKAYEQYF
NA,TRBV5-8,NA,TRBJ2-3,TGTGCCAGCAGCACCCTGACAGCCCGACCAGATACGCAGTATTTT,CASSTLTARPDTQYF
NA,TRBV20-1,few,TRBJ2-3,TGCAGTGCTGGCCGGGACCGAACGCCAGATACGCAGTATTTT,CSAGRDRTPDTQYF
TRBD2,TRBV3-1,few,TRBJ2-1,TGTGCCAGCAGCCTGGGACTAGCTCCCTACAATGAGCAGTTCTTC,CASSLGLAPYNEQFF
TRBD2,TRBV20-1,many,TRBJ2-5,TGCAGTGCTAACCCTGCTAGCGGGAGGGGTCAAGAGACCCAGTACTTC,CSANPASGRGQETQYF
TRBD2,TRBV15,few,TRBJ2-3,TGTGCCGCGGCTGTAGCGGGAGTGACAGATACGCAGTATTTT,CAAAVAGVTDTQYF
NA,TRBV15,once,TRBJ1-2,TGTGCCACCAGTATAAGGGTCAACTATGGCTACACCTTC,CATSIRVNYGYTF
NA,TRBV20-1,NA,TRBJ2-3,TGCAGTGCTAGCCCAGCCACAGATACGCAGTATTTT,CSASPATDTQYF
TRBD1,TRBV28,NA,TRBJ2-2,TGTGCCAGCAGTGCCTGGGACAGGGGGACCGGGGAGCTGTTTTTT,CASSAWDRGTGELFF
TRBD2,TRBV5-1,few,TRBJ2-1,TGCGCCAGCAGCAGAACGGGACTAGCGGGAGGGGGGTCCTACAATGAGCAGTTCTTC,CASSRTGLAGGGSYNEQFF
NA,TRBV28,few,TRBJ1-1,TGTGCCAGCAGTCTTCTTTTCGGGTCTGGCGGTACTGAAGCTTTCTTT,CASSLLFGSGGTEAFF
TRBD2,TRBV3-1,once,TRBJ2-1,TGTGCCAGCAGCCCCGGACTAGCGGGGGCCCTATACAATGAGCAGTTCTTC,CASSPGLAGALYNEQFF
TRBD2,TRBV7-8,few,TRBJ2-2,TGTGCCAGCAGCTTAAGGCCCCGGGGGGTGGAGACCGGGGAGCTGTTTTTT,CASSLRPRGVETGELFF
NA,TRBV9,few,TRBJ2-1,TGTGCCAGCAGCGTTAGCATTGTGGGCAATGAGCAGTTCTTC,CASSVSIVGNEQFF
TRBD1,TRBV6-5,NA,TRBJ1-1,TGTGCCAGCAGTTCCCGGGACAGGGGGAACACTGAAGCTTTCTTT,CASSSRDRGNTEAFF